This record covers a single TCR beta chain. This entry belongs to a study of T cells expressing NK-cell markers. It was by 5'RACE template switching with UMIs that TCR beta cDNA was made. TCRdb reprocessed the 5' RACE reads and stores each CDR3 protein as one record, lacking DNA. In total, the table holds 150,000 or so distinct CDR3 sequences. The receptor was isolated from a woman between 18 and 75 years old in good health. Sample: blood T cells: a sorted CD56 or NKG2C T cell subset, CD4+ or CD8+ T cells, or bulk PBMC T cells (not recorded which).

This CDR3 reads CSARDLVSGPYNEQFF. The V call is TRBV20-1, the J call TRBJ2-1; no DNA is available, so the TRBD2 call from TCRdb remains unchecked. The CDR3 runs to 16 residues. CDR1 and CDR2 (germline): DFQATT, SNEGSKA (reference sequence).